This note documents a single TCR beta chain sequence. The sample belongs to a study of blood T cell repertoires in COVID-19. The repertoire was sequenced with immunoSEQ multiplex PCR; TCRdb's copy has only in-frame clones and lacks some. The table records 210,000 or so clones, approximately 90% of them present only once. Per germline, CDR1 SGHDN and CDR2 FVKESK. V was cut by 4 bases and J by 2 bases, with 14 bases left in between. The CDR3 is 15 amino acids. Material for sequencing was peripheral blood. The receptor was derived from a young woman who had recovered from COVID-19. The chain combines TRBV14 with TRBJ1-1, with D maybe TRBD1 (5 bases). CDR3 amino acids: CASSPRQRLNTEAFF. In nucleotides, the CDR3 is TGTGCCAGCAGCCCACGACAGAGACTCAACACTGAAGCTTTCTTT.